The 20 T cell receptor beta chains given below trace back to one sample, sequenced in a study of blood T cell repertoires in COVID-19. Some clones are missing from TCRdb's copy, which holds only in-frame ones; the method was immunoSEQ multiplex PCR. The sample yields about 320,000 clones, more than 70% seen once. The sequenced sample consisted of peripheral blood. These receptors came from a man between 18 and 29 years old who had recovered from COVID-19.

The genes are TRBV5-1 and TRBJ2-5, with D perhaps matching TRBD1 (6 bases). The V gene lost 4 bases and the J gene lost 5 bases, with 15 bases spanning the gap. Germline V CDR1 and CDR2: SGHRS, YFSETQ. This CDR3 is 14 amino acids long. The CDR3 reads CASSQDSTGETQYF. The CDR3 coding sequence is TGCGCCAGCAGCCAGGACAGTACGGGGGAGACCCAGTACTTC.

The genes are TRBV10-3 and TRBJ2-7, with D perhaps TRBD1 (5 bases). Deletions cut 6 bases from V and 7 bases from J, with 16 bases between. In germline, CDR1 is ENHRY, CDR2 SYGVKD. The CDR3 is made up of 13 amino acids. CDR3 sequence: CAIRLAGNYEQYF. The DNA for the CDR3 is TGTGCCATCAGGTTAGCAGGGAATTATGAGCAGTACTTC.

The chain is built from TRBV10-1 and TRBJ2-7, with TRBD2 identical over 13 bases. V lost 0 bases and J lost 6; bases outside the gene matches: 2. Germline V lookup: CDR1 WNHNN, CDR2 SYGVQD (reference sequence). This CDR3 has 15 residues. The CDR3 reads CASSESGLAGAEQYF. CDR3 in DNA: TGCGCCAGCAGTGAGTCTGGACTAGCGGGAGCCGAGCAGTACTTC.

The chain uses TRBV7-9 and TRBJ2-2; D unresolved. The CDR3 length is 13 residues. Looked up from germline, CDR1 is SEHNR and CDR2 is FQNEAQ (reference sequence). Trimming took off 4 bases at V and 4 bases at J, with 7 bases between the two ends. CDR3 bases: TGTGCCAGCAGCTCTTCCAGCACCGGGGAGCTGTTTTTT. This encodes CASSSSSTGELFF.

The table lists this clone with a count of one. The CDR3: CASSNPSRGEGELFF. For the CDR3, the DNA is TGTGCCAGTAGTAATCCCAGCAGGGGCGAAGGGGAGCTGTTTTTT. The J gene is TRBJ2-2, the V gene TRBV19; tentative D call: TRBD1 (6 bases). Per germline, CDR1 LNHDA and CDR2 SQIVND (reference sequence). The CDR3 runs 15 residues. Trimming shortened V by 4 bases and J by 8 bases, and 17 bases separated the two germline ends.

This clone was found once. This rearrangement joins TRBV13 to TRBJ2-1; 7 nucleotides match TRBD2. The CDR3 runs to 13 residues. The germline V gene encodes CDR1 PRHDT and CDR2 FYEKMQ (reference sequence). V gave up 5 bases and J gave up 10 bases; unmatched junction bases: 8. CDR3: CASSPRPREEQFF. CDR3 bases: TGTGCCAGCAGCCCACGCCCGCGGGAGGAGCAGTTCTTC.

This chain links TRBV6-5 with TRBJ1-3; 9 bases match TRBD1. Germline V gene sequence: CDR1 MNHEY, CDR2 SVGAGI. The CDR3 consists of 14 residues. The ends lost 6 bases at V and 7 bases at J; junction bases unmatched: 7. The CDR3 spells CASRGQGYRNTIYF. The CDR3 region has the DNA TGTGCCAGCAGAGGACAGGGGTATAGGAACACCATATATTTT.

This sequence joins TRBV10-3 and TRBJ1-1; TRBD1 agrees at 7 bases. The CDR3 is 15 residues long. The germline V gene has CDR1 ENHRY and CDR2 SYGVKD. Germline trimming cut 4 bases from V and 0 bases from J; bases unmatched to any gene: 5. The CDR3 coding sequence is TGTGCCATCAGTGGACAGGGATTCATGAACACTGAAGCTTTCTTT. Its translation: CAISGQGFMNTEAFF.

The V call is TRBV6-5, the J call TRBJ2-7; weak D call: TRBD2 (6 bases). This CDR3 comprises 11 residues. The germline CDR1 and CDR2 sequences are MNHEY and SVGAGI. Trimming removed 6 bases at V and 7 bases at J, with 10 bases between. CDR3 in DNA: TGTGCCAGCAGCAACCGGGAGGAGCAGTACTTC. As protein: CASSNREEQYF.

In regard to this clone: Within the sample, other DNA sequences also encode this same CDR3. The chain links TRBV18 to TRBJ1-1; no reliable D call. Per germline, CDR1 KGHSH and CDR2 LQKENI. The CDR3 is made up of 14 amino acids. V lost 1 base and J 1 base, leaving 7 bases between the germline ends. The CDR3 sequence is CASSPLAENTEAFF. CDR3 coding DNA: TGTGCCAGCTCACCACTGGCAGAGAACACTGAAGCTTTCTTT.

The chain uses TRBV3-1 (or the pseudogene TRBV3-2) and TRBJ1-1; 9 positions match TRBD1. Trimming removed 4 bases from V and 3 bases from J; junction bases left unmatched: 15. This CDR3 spans 18 amino acids. Germline CDR1 reads LGHDT; CDR2 reads YNNKEL (reference sequence). The CDR3 DNA reads as TGTGCCAGCAGCCCGAGACCGACAGGGGGTGGGAGAGACACTGAAGCTTTCTTT. Translating gives CASSPRPTGGGRDTEAFF.

The rearrangement joins TRBV5-1 to TRBJ1-2, with TRBD1 matching over 8 bases. CDR1 and CDR2 (germline): SGHRS, YFSETQ. The CDR3 is made up of 14 amino acids. The V segment lost 4 bases and the J segment 2 bases; nucleotides outside the gene matches: 4. Here the CDR3 DNA reads TGCGCCAGCAGCAGGGGACAGGAGAACTATGGCTACACCTTC. Translating it yields CASSRGQENYGYTF.

The chain joins TRBV6-2 or TRBV6-3 to TRBJ2-2; maybe TRBD1 (6 bases). Germline CDR1 MNHEY, CDR2 SVGEGT. The CDR3 has 16 residues. The V and J ends lost 5 bases and 9 bases respectively, with 22 bases between them. As DNA, the CDR3 is TGTGCCAGCAGTCTACCGGACAGTCACTTTTTACGGGAGCTGTTTTTT. This gives the protein CASSLPDSHFLRELFF.

The chain combines TRBV10-3 with TRBJ2-5; possible D gene TRBD1, 6 bases. Per germline, CDR1 ENHRY and CDR2 SYGVKD. This CDR3 is 13 amino acids long. V lost 5 bases, J lost 1 base, and 8 bases lay in between. CDR3 in amino acids: CAISYRVQETQYF. CDR3 nucleotides: TGTGCCATCAGTTACAGGGTCCAAGAGACCCAGTACTTC.

The rearrangement links TRBV19 to TRBJ1-5; 7 nucleotides line up with TRBD1. This CDR3 is built from 15 residues. Per the germline V gene, CDR1 is LNHDA and CDR2 is SQIVND (reference sequence). The V segment lost 9 bases and the J segment 3 bases; nucleotides outside the gene matches: 11. CDR3 DNA sequence: TGTGCCAGCTGCCCCCGGGACAGTCTCAATCAGCCCCAGCATTTT. Its protein is CASCPRDSLNQPQHF.

CDR3 in DNA: TGTGCCAGCAGTGAATATCAACAGGGTGGGTTCACCGGGGAGCTGTTTTTT. This sequence encodes CASSEYQQGGFTGELFF. The rearrangement joins TRBV6-1 to TRBJ2-2, with D possibly TRBD1 on 6 matching bases. CDR3 length equals 17 residues. Trimming left V 2 bases short and J 4 bases short, with 17 bases between. The germline V gene has CDR1 MNHNS and CDR2 SASEGT.

The chain is built from TRBV2 and TRBJ2-7; tentatively, D is TRBD1 (6 bases). From germline, CDR1 is SNHLY and CDR2 FYNNEI. The CDR3 is 11 residues long. V was pared by 8 bases and J by 3 bases, with 8 bases between. The CDR3 DNA follows: TGTGCCAGCGCAGGGGACTACGAGCAGTACTTC. Translation: CASAGDYEQYF.

This clone showed up just once. The sample contains more than one DNA sequence encoding this CDR3. The chain has TRBV27 and TRBJ2-2; tentative D call: TRBD2 (5 bases). Germline CDR1 MNHEY, CDR2 SMNVEV (reference sequence). The CDR3 extends over 14 amino acids. The germline V and J ends were trimmed by 2 bases and 3 bases, with 7 bases remaining between them. CDR3 coding DNA: TGTGCCAGCAGTTTAGCGGGTTACACCGGGGAGCTGTTTTTT. It translates to CASSLAGYTGELFF.

The chain joins TRBV4-1 to TRBJ1-1, with D perhaps matching TRBD1 (5 bases). CDR1 and CDR2 (germline): MGHRA, YSYEKL. With 2 bases removed from V and 1 base from J, the gap between germline ends came to 11 bases. CDR3 length: 15 residues. This CDR3 reads CASSQQWGQNTEAFF. CDR3 DNA: TGCGCCAGCAGCCAACAATGGGGCCAGAACACTGAAGCTTTCTTT.

V and J are TRBV2 and TRBJ1-6, with D unresolved. V dropped 4 bases and J dropped 4 bases, with 17 bases sitting between them. This CDR3 spans 17 amino acids. CDR1 and CDR2 from the germline V gene are SNHLY and FYNNEI. The CDR3 here is CASSVWRPDSYNSPLHF. The CDR3 coding sequence is TGTGCCAGCAGTGTATGGCGGCCTGATTCGTATAATTCACCCCTCCACTTT.